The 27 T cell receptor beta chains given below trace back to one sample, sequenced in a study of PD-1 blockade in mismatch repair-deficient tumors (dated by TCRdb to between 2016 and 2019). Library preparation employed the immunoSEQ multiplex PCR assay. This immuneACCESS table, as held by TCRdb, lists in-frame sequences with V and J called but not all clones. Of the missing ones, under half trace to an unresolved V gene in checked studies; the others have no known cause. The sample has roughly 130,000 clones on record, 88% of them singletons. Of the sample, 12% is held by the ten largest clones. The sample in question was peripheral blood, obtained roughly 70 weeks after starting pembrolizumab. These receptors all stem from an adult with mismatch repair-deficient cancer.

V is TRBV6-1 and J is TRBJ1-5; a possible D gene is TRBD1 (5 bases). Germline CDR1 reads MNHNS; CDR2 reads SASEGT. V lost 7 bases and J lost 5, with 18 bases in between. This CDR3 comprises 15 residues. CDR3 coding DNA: TGTGCCAGCACCCGCTTGCAGGGATCGGATCAGCCCCAGCATTTT. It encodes CASTRLQGSDQPQHF.

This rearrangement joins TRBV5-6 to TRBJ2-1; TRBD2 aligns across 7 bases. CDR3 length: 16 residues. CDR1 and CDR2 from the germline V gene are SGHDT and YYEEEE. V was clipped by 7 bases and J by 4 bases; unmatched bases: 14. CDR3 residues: CASGEGLAGGYNEQFF. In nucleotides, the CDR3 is TGTGCCAGCGGGGAGGGCTTAGCGGGTGGGTACAATGAGCAGTTCTTC.

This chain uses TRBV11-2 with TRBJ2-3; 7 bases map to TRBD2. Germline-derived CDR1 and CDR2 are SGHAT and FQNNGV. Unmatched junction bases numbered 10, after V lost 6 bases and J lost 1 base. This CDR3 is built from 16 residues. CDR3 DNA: TGTGCCAGCAGGGAGTTGAGCCTAGCGGGCACAGATACGCAGTATTTT. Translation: CASRELSLAGTDTQYF.

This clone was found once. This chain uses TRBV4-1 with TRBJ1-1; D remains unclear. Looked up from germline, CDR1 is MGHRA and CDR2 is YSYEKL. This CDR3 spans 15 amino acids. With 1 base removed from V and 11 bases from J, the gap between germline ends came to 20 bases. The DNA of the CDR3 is TGCGCCAGCAGCCAAGCATCGTCCGAGAGGTTTGGGGCTTTCTTT. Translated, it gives CASSQASSERFGAFF.

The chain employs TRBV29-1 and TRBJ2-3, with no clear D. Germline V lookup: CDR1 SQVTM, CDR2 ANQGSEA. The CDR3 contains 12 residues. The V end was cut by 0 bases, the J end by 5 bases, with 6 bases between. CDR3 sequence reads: CSVEDFRDTQYF. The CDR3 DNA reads TGCAGCGTTGAAGATTTCCGAGATACGCAGTATTTT.

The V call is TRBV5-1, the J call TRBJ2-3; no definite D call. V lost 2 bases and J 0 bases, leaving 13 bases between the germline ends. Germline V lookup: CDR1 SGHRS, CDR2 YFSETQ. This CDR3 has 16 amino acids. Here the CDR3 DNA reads TGCGCCAGCAGCTTCACAGCCCCTGCTAGCACAGATACGCAGTATTTT. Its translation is CASSFTAPASTDTQYF.

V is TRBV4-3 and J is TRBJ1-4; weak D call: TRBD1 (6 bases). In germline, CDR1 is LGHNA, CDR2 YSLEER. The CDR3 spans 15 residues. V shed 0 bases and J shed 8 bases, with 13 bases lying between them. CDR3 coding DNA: TGCGCCAGCAGCCAAGATGGGGGGGGGCGCGAAAAACTGTTTTTT. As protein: CASSQDGGGREKLFF.

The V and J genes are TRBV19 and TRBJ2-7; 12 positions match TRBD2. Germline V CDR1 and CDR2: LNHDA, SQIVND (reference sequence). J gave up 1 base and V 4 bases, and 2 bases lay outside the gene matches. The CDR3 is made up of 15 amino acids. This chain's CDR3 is CASSTTSGGSYEQYF. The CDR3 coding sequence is TGTGCCAGTAGTACAACTAGCGGGGGGTCCTACGAGCAGTACTTC.

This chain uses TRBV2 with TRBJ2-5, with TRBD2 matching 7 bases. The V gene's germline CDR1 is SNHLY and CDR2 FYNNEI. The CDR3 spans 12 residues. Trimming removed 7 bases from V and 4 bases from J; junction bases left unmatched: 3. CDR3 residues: CASKRGSETQYF. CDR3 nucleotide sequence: TGTGCCAGCAAGCGGGGTTCAGAGACCCAGTACTTC.

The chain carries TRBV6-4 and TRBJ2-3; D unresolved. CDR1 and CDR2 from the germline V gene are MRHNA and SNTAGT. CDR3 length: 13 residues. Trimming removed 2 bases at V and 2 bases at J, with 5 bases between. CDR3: CASSDRATDTQYF. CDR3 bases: TGTGCCAGCAGTGACAGGGCCACAGATACGCAGTATTTT.

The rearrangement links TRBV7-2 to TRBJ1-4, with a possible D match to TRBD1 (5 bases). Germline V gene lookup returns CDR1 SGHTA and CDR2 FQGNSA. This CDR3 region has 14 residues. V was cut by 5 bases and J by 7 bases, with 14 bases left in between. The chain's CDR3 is CASSRNWDAEKLFF. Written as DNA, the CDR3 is TGTGCCAGCAGCCGCAATTGGGACGCTGAAAAACTGTTTTTT.

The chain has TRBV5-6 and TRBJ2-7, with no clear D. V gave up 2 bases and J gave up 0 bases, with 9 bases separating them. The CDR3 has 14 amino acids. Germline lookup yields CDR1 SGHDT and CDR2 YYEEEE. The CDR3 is CASSLGLSSYEQYF. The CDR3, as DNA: TGTGCCAGCAGCTTAGGGTTAAGCTCCTACGAGCAGTACTTC.

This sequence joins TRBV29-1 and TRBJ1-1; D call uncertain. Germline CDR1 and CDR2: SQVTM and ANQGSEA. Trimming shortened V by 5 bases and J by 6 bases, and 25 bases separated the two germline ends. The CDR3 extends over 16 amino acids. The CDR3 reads CSVRPSSLSKGSEAFF. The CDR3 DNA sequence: TGCAGCGTTCGTCCCAGTTCATTGTCGAAGGGATCTGAAGCTTTCTTT.

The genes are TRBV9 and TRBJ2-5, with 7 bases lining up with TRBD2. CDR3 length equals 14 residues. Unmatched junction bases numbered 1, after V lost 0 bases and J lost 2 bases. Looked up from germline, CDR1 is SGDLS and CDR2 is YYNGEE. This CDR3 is CASSVGGSQETQYF. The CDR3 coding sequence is TGTGCCAGCAGCGTAGGCGGGAGTCAAGAGACCCAGTACTTC.

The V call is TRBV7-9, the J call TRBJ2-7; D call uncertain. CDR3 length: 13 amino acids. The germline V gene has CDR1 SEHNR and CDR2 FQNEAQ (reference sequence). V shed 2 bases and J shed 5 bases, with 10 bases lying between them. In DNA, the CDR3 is TGTGCCAGCAGCTTATTGGGCGGCAACGAGCAGTACTTC. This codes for CASSLLGGNEQYF.

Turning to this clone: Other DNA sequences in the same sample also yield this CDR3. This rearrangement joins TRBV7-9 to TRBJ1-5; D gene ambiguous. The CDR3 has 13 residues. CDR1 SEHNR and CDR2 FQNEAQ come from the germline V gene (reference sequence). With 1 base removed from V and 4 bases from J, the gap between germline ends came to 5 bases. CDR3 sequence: CASSLGDNQPQHF. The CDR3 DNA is TGTGCCAGCAGCTTAGGGGATAATCAGCCCCAGCATTTT.

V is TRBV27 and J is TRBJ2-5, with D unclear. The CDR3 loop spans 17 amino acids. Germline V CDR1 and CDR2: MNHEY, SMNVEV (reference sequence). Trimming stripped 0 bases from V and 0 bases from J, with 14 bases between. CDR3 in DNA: TGTGCCAGCAGTTTATCGAGTGGCTCTTCGTACCAAGAGACCCAGTACTTC. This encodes CASSLSSGSSYQETQYF.

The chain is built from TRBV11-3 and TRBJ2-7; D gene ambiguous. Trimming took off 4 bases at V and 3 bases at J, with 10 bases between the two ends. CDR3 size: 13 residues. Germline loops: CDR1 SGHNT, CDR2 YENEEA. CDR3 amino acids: CASSSIEDYEQYF. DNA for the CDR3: TGTGCCAGCAGCTCGATAGAAGACTACGAGCAGTACTTC.

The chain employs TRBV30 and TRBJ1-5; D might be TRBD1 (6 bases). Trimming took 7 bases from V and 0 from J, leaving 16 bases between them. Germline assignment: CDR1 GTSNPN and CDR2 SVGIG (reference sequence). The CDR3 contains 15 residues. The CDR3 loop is CAFTGKSYSNQPQHF. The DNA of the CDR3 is TGTGCCTTCACAGGGAAATCTTATAGCAATCAGCCCCAGCATTTT.

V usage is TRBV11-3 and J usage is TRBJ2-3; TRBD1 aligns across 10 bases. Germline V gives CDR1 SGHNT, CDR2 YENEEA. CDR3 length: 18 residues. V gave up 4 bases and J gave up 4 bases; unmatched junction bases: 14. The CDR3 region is CASSWPLAPGQGSDTQYF. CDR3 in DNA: TGTGCCAGCAGCTGGCCCCTCGCACCGGGACAGGGGTCAGATACGCAGTATTTT.

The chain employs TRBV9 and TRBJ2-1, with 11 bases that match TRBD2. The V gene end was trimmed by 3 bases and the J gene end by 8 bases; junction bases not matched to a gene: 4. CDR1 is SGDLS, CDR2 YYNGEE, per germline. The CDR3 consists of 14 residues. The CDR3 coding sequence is TGTGCCAGCAGCGCCACTAGCGGGAGCTATGAGCAGTTCTTC. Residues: CASSATSGSYEQFF.

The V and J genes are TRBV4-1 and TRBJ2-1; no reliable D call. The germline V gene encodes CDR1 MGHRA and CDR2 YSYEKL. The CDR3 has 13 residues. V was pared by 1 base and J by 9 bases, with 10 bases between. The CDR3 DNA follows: TGCGCCAGCAGCCAAGGTCGCTATGGTGAGCAGTTCTTC. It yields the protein CASSQGRYGEQFF.

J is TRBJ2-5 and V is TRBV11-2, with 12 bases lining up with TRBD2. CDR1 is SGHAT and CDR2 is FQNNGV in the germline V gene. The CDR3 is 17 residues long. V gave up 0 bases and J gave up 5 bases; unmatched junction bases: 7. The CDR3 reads CASSLEASGRAGETQYF. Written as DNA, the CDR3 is TGTGCCAGCAGCTTAGAGGCTAGCGGGAGGGCGGGGGAGACCCAGTACTTC.

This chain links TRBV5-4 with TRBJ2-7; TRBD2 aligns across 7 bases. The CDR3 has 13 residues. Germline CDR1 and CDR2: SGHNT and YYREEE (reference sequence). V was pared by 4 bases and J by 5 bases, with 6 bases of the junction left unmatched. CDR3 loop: CASSLTSDHEQYF. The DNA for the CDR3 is TGTGCCAGCAGCCTTACTAGCGACCACGAGCAGTACTTC.

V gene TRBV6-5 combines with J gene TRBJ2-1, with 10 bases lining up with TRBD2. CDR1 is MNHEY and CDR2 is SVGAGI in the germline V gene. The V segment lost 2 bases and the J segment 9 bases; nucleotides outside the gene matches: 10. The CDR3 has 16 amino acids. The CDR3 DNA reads TGTGCCAGCAGTTACCCATCCAGCGGGAGGGCGAGTGAGCAGTTCTTC. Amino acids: CASSYPSSGRASEQFF.

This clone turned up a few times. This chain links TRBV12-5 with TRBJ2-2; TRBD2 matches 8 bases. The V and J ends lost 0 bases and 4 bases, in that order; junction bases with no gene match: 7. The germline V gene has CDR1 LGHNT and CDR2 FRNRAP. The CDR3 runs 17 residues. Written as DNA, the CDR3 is TGTGCTAGTGGTTTGGTGATTAGCGGGACCCTCACCGGGGAGCTGTTTTTT. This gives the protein CASGLVISGTLTGELFF.

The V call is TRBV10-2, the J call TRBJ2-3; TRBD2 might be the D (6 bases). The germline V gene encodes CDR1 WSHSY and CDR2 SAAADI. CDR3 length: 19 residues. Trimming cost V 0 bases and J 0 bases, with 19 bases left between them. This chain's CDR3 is CASSESPLFSGASTDTQYF. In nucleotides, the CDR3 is TGCGCCAGCAGTGAGTCGCCCCTCTTCTCGGGAGCTAGCACAGATACGCAGTATTTT.